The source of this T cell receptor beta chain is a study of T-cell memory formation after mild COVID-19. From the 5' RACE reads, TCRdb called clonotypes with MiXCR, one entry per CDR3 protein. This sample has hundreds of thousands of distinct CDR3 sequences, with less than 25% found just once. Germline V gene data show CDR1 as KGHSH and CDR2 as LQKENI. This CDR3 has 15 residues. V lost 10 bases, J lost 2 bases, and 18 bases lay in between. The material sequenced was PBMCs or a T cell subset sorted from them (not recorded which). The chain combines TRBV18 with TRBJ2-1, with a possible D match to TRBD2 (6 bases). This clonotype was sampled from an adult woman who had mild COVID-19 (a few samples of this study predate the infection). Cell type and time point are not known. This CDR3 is CAIAGSRDTYNEQFF. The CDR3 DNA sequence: TGTGCCATCGCGGGATCGAGGGATACCTACAATGAGCAGTTCTTC.